This T cell receptor (beta chain) was observed in a study of T-cell reconstitution after alpha-beta-depleted transplantation in children. The table lists this clonotype with a few counts. Antigen unknown. V shed 3 bases and J 0 bases; nucleotides not matched to a gene: 7. The CDR3 loop spans 17 amino acids. Preparing the TCRbeta library involved the use of unique molecular identifiers. TCRdb analysed the PCR reads with MiXCR anew, one entry per CDR3 protein. The table includes about 210,000 distinct CDR3 sequences, roughly 18% detected once. Study conclusions and caveats: Some patients owed their high day-60 TCRbeta diversity to surviving recipient T cells and thymic progenitors. Several hundred expanded graft clones reportedly were the source of alpha-beta T cells about two months after transplant. Once a year had passed after transplant, T-cell counts and diversity came mostly from newly produced T cells.

This clonotype was obtained from a male patient between 2 and 15 years old who had a stem cell transplant for acute lymphoblastic leukemia, so the T cells may come from the graft donor. V gene TRBV12-3 or TRBV12-4 combines with J gene TRBJ2-3; 9 positions agree with TRBD2. Sample: PBMCs, mostly from graft donor cells, taken 360 days after TCRalphabeta/CD19-depleted stem cell transplant. CDR3 nucleotides: TGTGCCAGCAGTTTTGGGACTAGCTATACTAGCACAGATACGCAGTATTTT. Amino acids: CASSFGTSYTSTDTQYF.